The rows below give T cell receptor beta chains drawn from one sample of a study of T cell responses to AZD1222 COVID-19 vaccine. Clones were read by immunoSEQ multiplex PCR, and TCRdb kept only the in-frame ones, dropping some. The sample lists roughly 190,000 clones; approximately 93% were seen once. The specimen comprised peripheral blood, sampled on day 0 of AZD1222 vaccination. These receptor sequences come from an adult in good health. Each CDR3 is given with its conserved first and last residue. D genes are given only for firm matches.

TRBJ2-2 | TRBV6-5 | 13 | . | TGTGCCAGCAGTTATTTGGATCCCGGGGAGCTGTTTTTT | CASSYLDPGELFF
TRBJ2-7 | TRBV5-1 | 14 | . | TGCGCCAGCAGCCTCGGACAGCTAAACTACGAGCAGTACTTC | CASSLGQLNYEQYF
TRBJ2-1 | TRBV4-2 | 19 | TRBD2 | TGTGCCAGCAGCCGGAGTGCAACTAGCGGGGGAAGCTCCTACAATGAGCAGTTCTTC | CASSRSATSGGSSYNEQFF
TRBJ1-5 | TRBV4-1 | 18 | . | TGCGCCAGCAGCCAAGAAATGGCGGGGAGAAGGAGCAATCAGCCCCAGCATTTT | CASSQEMAGRRSNQPQHF
TRBJ2-1 | TRBV7-6 | 16 | TRBD2 | TGTGCCAGCAGCTTAGCCCAGCGGGGGGGAAACAATGAGCAGTTCTTC | CASSLAQRGGNNEQFF
TRBJ1-2 | TRBV29-1 | 13 | . | TGCAGCGTTGCCAGTTCTATTAACTATGGCTACACCTTC | CSVASSINYGYTF
TRBJ1-3 | TRBV9 | 15 | . | TGTGCCAGCTCTAGCCGGTGGGGGGTTGGAAACACCATATATTTT | CASSSRWGVGNTIYF
TRBJ2-2 | TRBV9 | 12 | . | TGTGCCAGCAGGGGCAACACCGGGGAGCTGTTTTTT | CASRGNTGELFF
TRBJ1-1 | TRBV16 | 15 | . | TGTGCCAGCAGCAAGCGGCGAACCATGAACACTGAAGCTTTCTTT | CASSKRRTMNTEAFF
TRBJ2-7 | TRBV6-5 | 15 | TRBD1 | TGTGCCAGCAGCCGACCGGGACAGGGGTTTTACGAGCAGTACTTC | CASSRPGQGFYEQYF
TRBJ2-2 | TRBV11-2 | 17 | TRBD2 | TGTGCCAGCAGCCCAACCAGCGGCGGGAGTAACACCGGGGAGCTGTTTTTT | CASSPTSGGSNTGELFF
TRBJ1-2 | TRBV12-3/TRBV12-4 | 11 | . | TGTGCCAGCAAGACCTGGGGTGGCTACACCTTC | CASKTWGGYTF
TRBJ2-7 | TRBV18 | 14 | . | TGTGCCAGCTCAGACCGGGACCGACCTTACGAGCAGTACTTC | CASSDRDRPYEQYF
TRBJ1-3 | TRBV19 | 15 | . | TGTGCCAGTAGTATAGGTGGAGACCCTGGAAACACCATATATTTT | CASSIGGDPGNTIYF
TRBJ2-3 | TRBV7-2 | 15 | . | TGTGCCAGCAGCTCCGAATATTTGCGTACAGATACGCAGTATTTT | CASSSEYLRTDTQYF
TRBJ2-2 | TRBV18 | 16 | TRBD2 | TGTGCCAGCTCACCACCGGGACTAGTCTCCACCGGGGAGCTGTTTTTT | CASSPPGLVSTGELFF
TRBJ1-5 | TRBV30 | 14 | . | TGTGCCTGGAGTTCAGCGGACCCGATCTCGCCCCAGCATTTT | CAWSSADPISPQHF
TRBJ1-6 | TRBV7-2 | 16 | . | TGTGCCAGCAGCTTAGCTGGGGCAGGTGGGAATTCACCCCTCCACTTT | CASSLAGAGGNSPLHF
TRBJ2-5 | TRBV6-5 | 15 | TRBD1 | TGTGCCAGCAGAGCCGGGACAGGGGTAGGGGAGACCCAGTACTTC | CASRAGTGVGETQYF
TRBJ1-6 | TRBV27 | 18 | . | TGTGCCAGCAGTTCACCTATTGGCAGGGCGACAAATAATTCACCCCTCCACTTT | CASSSPIGRATNNSPLHF
TRBJ1-2 | TRBV12-3/TRBV12-4 | 13 | TRBD1 | TGTGCCAGCCTGACAGGGGTTAACTATGGCTACACCTTC | CASLTGVNYGYTF
TRBJ2-2 | TRBV5-1 | 17 | . | TGCGCCAGCCAAAGTTCAAACCTAGCGATAAACACCGGGGAGCTGTTTTTT | CASQSSNLAINTGELFF
TRBJ2-1 | TRBV2 | 14 | TRBD1 | TGTGCCAGCAGGGGGACAGGGGAAAAGGGTGAGCAGTTCTTC | CASRGTGEKGEQFF
TRBJ1-6 | TRBV5-1 | 14 | TRBD1 | TGCGCCAGCAGCTACACAGGGGGTAGGTCACCCCTCCACTTT | CASSYTGGRSPLHF
TRBJ2-2 | TRBV18 | 13 | . | TGTGCCAGCTCCGCCCGAGACACCGGGGAGCTGTTTTTT | CASSARDTGELFF
TRBJ1-2 | TRBV19 | 13 | TRBD1 | TGTGCCAGTAGAAAAGGACAGGACTATGGCTACACCTTC | CASRKGQDYGYTF
TRBJ1-1 | TRBV9 | 16 | TRBD1 | TGTGCCAGCAGCGTAGGTTCTGGGACAGGGATTACTGAAGCTTTCTTT | CASSVGSGTGITEAFF
TRBJ1-2 | TRBV5-5 | 14 | . | TGTGCCAGCAGCTTGGATTGGGGTCGAAATGGCTACACCTTC | CASSLDWGRNGYTF
TRBJ2-7 | TRBV27 | 15 | TRBD2 | TGTGCCAGCAGTTCCCTACCAGCGGGAGAGGACGAGCAGTACTTC | CASSSLPAGEDEQYF